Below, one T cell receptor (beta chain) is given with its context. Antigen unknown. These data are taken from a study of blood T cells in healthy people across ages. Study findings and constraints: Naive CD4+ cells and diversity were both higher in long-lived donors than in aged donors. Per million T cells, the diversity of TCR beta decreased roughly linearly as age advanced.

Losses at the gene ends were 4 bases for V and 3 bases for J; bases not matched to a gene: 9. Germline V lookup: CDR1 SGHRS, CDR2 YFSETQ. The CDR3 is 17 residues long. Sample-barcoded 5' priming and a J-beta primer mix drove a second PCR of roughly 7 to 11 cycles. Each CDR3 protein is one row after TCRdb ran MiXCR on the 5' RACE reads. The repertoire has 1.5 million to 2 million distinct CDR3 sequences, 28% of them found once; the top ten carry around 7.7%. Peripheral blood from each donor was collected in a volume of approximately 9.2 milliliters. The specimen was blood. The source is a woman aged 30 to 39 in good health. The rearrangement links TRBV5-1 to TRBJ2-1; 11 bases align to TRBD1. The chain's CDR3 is CASSKLTGTGGYNEQFF. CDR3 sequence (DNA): TGCGCCAGCAGCAAGCTGACGGGGACAGGGGGCTACAATGAGCAGTTCTTC.